These 9 T cell receptor beta chains originate from one sample sequenced in a study of blood T cell repertoires in COVID-19. Profiled with immunoSEQ multiplex PCR; TCRdb holds only in-frame clones, not every one. The data hold 65,000 to 90,000 clones, with approximately 82% observed a single time. Sequenced: peripheral blood. The receptors derive from a man in his sixties with acute or convalescent COVID-19.

Of note for this clone: Other DNA sequences in the sample encode the same CDR3. This chain links TRBV30 with TRBJ1-1; 7 nucleotides align to TRBD1. Germline loops: CDR1 GTSNPN, CDR2 SVGIG (reference sequence). V lost 2 bases, J lost 0 bases, and 9 bases stayed unmatched. This CDR3 is built from 16 residues. The CDR3 here is CAWSIRDRGMNTEAFF. The DNA for the CDR3 is TGTGCCTGGAGTATCCGGGACAGAGGAATGAACACTGAAGCTTTCTTT.

This chain connects TRBV21-1 to TRBJ1-1; the D call in the table, TRBD1, was not verified against the DNA. TRBV21-1 corresponds to a pseudogene. The CDR3 covers 12 residues. The CDR3 here is CASRGTDIEAFF. CDR3 DNA sequence: TGTGCCAGCAGGGGGACAGATATTGAAGCTTTCTTT.

The chain employs TRBV24-1 and TRBJ2-6; D might be TRBD1 (6 bases). V lost 3 bases to trimming and J lost 1 base, with 9 bases between them. The CDR3 extends over 16 amino acids. The germline V gene encodes CDR1 KGHDR and CDR2 SFDVKD. CDR3 residues: CATSDQTGSGANVLTF. CDR3 coding DNA: TGTGCCACCAGTGATCAGACAGGTTCTGGGGCCAACGTCCTGACTTTC.

V usage is TRBV5-1 and J usage is TRBJ1-2; 8 nucleotides match TRBD1. The CDR3 extends over 13 amino acids. V gave up 2 bases and J gave up 7 bases; unmatched junction bases: 4. Germline CDR1 is SGHRS and CDR2 is YFSETQ. The CDR3 DNA reads as TGCGCCAGCAGCTTCGGACAGGGAGGTGGCTACACCTTC. Protein product: CASSFGQGGGYTF. Complete variable domain (other parts from reference TRBV5-1 and TRBJ1-2): KAGVTQTPRYLIKTRGQQVTLSCSPISGHRSVSWYQQTPGQGLQFLFEYFSETQRNKGNFPGRFSGRQFSNSRSEMNVSTLELGDSALYLCASSFGQGGGYTFGSGTRLTVV.

This clone was counted a single time. The chain couples TRBV6-5 to TRBJ1-2; possible D gene TRBD1, 5 bases. The length of the CDR3 is 16 residues. CDR1 is MNHEY and CDR2 is SVGAGI in the germline V gene. With 0 bases removed from V and 2 bases from J, the gap between germline ends came to 13 bases. The CDR3 protein is CASSYSLRGQNYGYTF. CDR3 coding DNA: TGTGCCAGCAGTTACTCGCTTAGGGGCCAAAACTATGGCTACACCTTC.

The chain employs TRBV28 and TRBJ2-1; TRBD2 matches 8 bases. CDR1 is MDHEN and CDR2 is SYDVKM in the germline V gene. Trimming took 5 bases from V and 3 from J; bases not matched to a gene: 6. The CDR3 is 15 residues long. The CDR3 nucleotides are TGTGCCAGCAGTGCCCTCGGGGGGGGCTACAATGAGCAGTTCTTC. Amino acid sequence: CASSALGGGYNEQFF.

The rearrangement links TRBV7-2 to TRBJ1-3; D gene ambiguous. This CDR3 is built from 14 residues. Deletions cut 1 base from V and 3 bases from J, with 7 bases between. The germline V gene encodes CDR1 SGHTA and CDR2 FQGNSA. CDR3 coding DNA: TGTGCCAGCAGCTTAGGGGCCGGTGGAAACACCATATATTTT. Protein sequence: CASSLGAGGNTIYF. Looking up the rest from reference TRBV7-2 and TRBJ1-3 gives the full variable domain: GAGVSQSPSNKVTEKGKDVELRCDPISGHTALYWYRQSLGQGLEFLIYFQGNSAPDKSGLPSDRFSAERTGGSVSTLTIQRTQQEDSAVYLCASSLGAGGNTIYFGEGSWLTVV.

The gene calls are TRBV30 and TRBJ1-1; no clear D gene. CDR1 and CDR2 from the germline V gene are GTSNPN and SVGIG (reference sequence). Trimming left V 2 bases short and J 3 bases short, with 4 bases between. The length of the CDR3 is 11 residues. CDR3 sequence: CAWSTDTEAFF. CDR3 coding DNA: TGTGCCTGGAGTACGGACACTGAAGCTTTCTTT. The variable domain in full, completed from reference TRBV30 and TRBJ1-1, reads SQTIHQWPATLVQPVGSPLSLECTVEGTSNPNLYWYRQAAGRGLQLLFYSVGIGQISSEVPQNLSASRPQDRQFILSSKKLLLSDSGFYLCAWSTDTEAFFGQGTRLTVV.

The rearrangement uses TRBV3-1 (or the pseudogene TRBV3-2) and TRBJ2-2, with 8 bases aligning to TRBD2. Germline V gene data show CDR1 as LGHDT and CDR2 as YNNKEL (reference sequence). This CDR3 contains 17 residues. J was trimmed by 6 bases and V by 3 bases; bases with no gene match: 12. The CDR3 DNA reads TGTGCCAGCAGCCACAACCTGGGGAGTAGCGGGGCCGGGGAGCTGTTTTTT. Translated: CASSHNLGSSGAGELFF.